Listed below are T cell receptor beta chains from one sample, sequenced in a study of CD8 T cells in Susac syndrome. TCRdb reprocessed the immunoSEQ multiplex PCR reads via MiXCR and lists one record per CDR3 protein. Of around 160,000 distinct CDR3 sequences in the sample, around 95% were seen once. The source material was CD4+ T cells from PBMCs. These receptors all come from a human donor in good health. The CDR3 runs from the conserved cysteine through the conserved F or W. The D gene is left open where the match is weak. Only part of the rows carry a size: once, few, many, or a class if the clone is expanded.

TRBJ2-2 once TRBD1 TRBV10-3 CAISIEGASGELFF TGTGCCATCAGCATAGAGGGGGCGTCCGGGGAGCTGTTTTTT
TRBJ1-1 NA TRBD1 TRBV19 CASSDRGRAGTAFF TGTGCCAGTAGTGACAGGGGGCGCGCGGGGACGGCTTTCTTT
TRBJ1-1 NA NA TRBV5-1 CASSLVLQNTEAFF TGCGCCAGCAGCTTGGTTCTACAGAACACTGAAGCTTTCTTT
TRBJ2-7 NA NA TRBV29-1 CSVLHGADEQYF TGCAGCGTTTTACACGGGGCTGACGAGCAGTACTTC
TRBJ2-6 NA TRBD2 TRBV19 CASSILAGRSGANVLTF TGTGCCAGTAGTATTCTAGCGGGGCGCTCTGGGGCCAACGTCCTGACTTTC
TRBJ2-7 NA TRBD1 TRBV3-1 CASGTGASYEQYF TGTGCCAGCGGGACAGGGGCCAGCTACGAGCAGTACTTC
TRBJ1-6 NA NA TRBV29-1 CSVRTGTYNSPLHF TGCAGCGTCAGAACAGGGACCTATAATTCACCCCTCCACTTT
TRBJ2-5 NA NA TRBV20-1 CSAAGPQETQYF TGCAGTGCAGCGGGCCCACAAGAGACCCAGTACTTC
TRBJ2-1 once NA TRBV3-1 CASSQDYANRFF TGTGCCAGCAGCCAAGATTATGCGAACCGGTTCTTC
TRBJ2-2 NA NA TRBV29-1 CSVGRNTGELFF TGCAGCGTTGGGAGAAACACCGGGGAGCTGTTTTTT
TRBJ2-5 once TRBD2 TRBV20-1 CSARQTSGGGETQYF TGCAGTGCAAGACAGACTAGCGGGGGTGGAGAGACCCAGTACTTC
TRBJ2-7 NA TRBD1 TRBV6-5 CASTIGTGLTYEQYF TGTGCCAGCACCATCGGGACAGGTCTTACCTACGAGCAGTACTTC
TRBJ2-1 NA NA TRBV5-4 CASSLSRDLYNEQFF TGTGCCAGCAGCTTGTCAAGGGACCTTTACAATGAGCAGTTCTTC
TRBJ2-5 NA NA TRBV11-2 CASSEVRETQYF TGTGCCAGCAGCGAAGTGAGGGAGACCCAGTACTTC
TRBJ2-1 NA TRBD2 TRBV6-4 CASSGEGGNEQFF TGTGCCAGCAGTGGGGAGGGAGGCAATGAGCAGTTCTTC
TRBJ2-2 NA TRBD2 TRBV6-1 CASSPPSGGATNTGELFF TGTGCCAGCAGTCCACCTAGCGGGGGGGCCACGAACACCGGGGAGCTGTTTTTT
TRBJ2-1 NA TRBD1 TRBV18 CASSPGGTGGLGYNEQFF TGTGCCAGCTCGCCTGGCGGGACAGGGGGCTTAGGCTACAATGAGCAGTTCTTC
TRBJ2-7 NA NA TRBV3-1 CASSRTLYEQYF TGTGCCAGCAGCAGGACGCTTTACGAGCAGTACTTC
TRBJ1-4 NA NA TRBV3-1 CASSQVFGTPNEKLFF TGTGCCAGCAGCCAAGTTTTCGGGACTCCCAATGAAAAACTGTTTTTT
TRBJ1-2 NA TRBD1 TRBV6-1 CASSGTGADPYGYTF TGTGCCAGCAGTGGGACAGGAGCTGATCCCTATGGCTACACCTTC
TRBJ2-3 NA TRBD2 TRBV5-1 CASSLNGGNTDTQYF TGCGCCAGCAGCTTAAACGGGGGGAACACAGATACGCAGTATTTT
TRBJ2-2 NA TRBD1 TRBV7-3 CASAPGGQGTGGELFF TGTGCCAGCGCCCCGGGGGGACAGGGGACGGGCGGGGAGCTGTTTTTT
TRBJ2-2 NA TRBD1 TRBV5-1 CASSLTGGADTGELFF TGCGCCAGCAGCTTGACAGGGGGCGCGGACACCGGGGAGCTGTTTTTT
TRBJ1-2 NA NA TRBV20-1 CSARDKGEGGYTF TGCAGTGCTAGAGATAAGGGAGAGGGAGGCTACACCTTC
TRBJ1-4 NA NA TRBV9 CASSVGGINEKLFF TGTGCCAGCAGCGTAGGCGGCATAAATGAAAAACTGTTTTTT
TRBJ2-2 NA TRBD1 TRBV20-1 CSARDGSRGPDTGELFF TGCAGTGCTAGAGATGGATCCAGGGGGCCTGACACCGGGGAGCTGTTTTTT
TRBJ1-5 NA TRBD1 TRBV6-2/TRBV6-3 CASRDRGDQPQHF TGTGCCAGCAGAGACAGGGGGGATCAGCCCCAGCATTTT
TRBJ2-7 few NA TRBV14 CASSSQGPGEQYF TGTGCCAGCAGCTCGCAGGGTCCGGGTGAGCAGTACTTC
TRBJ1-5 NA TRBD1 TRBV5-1 CASSEGTGGGQPQHF TGCGCCAGCAGCGAAGGGACAGGGGGCGGGCAGCCCCAGCATTTT
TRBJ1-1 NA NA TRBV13 CASSSTIRDMNTEAFF TGTGCCAGCAGCTCTACTATCAGGGATATGAACACTGAAGCTTTCTTT
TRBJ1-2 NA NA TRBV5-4 CASSFHGYTF TGTGCCAGCAGCTTCCATGGCTACACCTTC
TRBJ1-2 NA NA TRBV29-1 CSVPSGRNYGYTF TGCAGCGTCCCATCGGGACGTAACTATGGCTACACCTTC
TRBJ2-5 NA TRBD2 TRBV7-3 CASSYQGLAGQETQYF TGTGCCAGCAGCTACCAGGGACTAGCGGGCCAAGAGACCCAGTACTTC
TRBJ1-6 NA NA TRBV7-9 CASSTQGTPLHF TGTGCCAGCAGCACCCAGGGAACCCCCCTCCACTTT
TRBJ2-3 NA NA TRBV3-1 CASSQVGGGTDTQYF TGTGCCAGCAGCCAAGTAGGCGGGGGCACAGATACGCAGTATTTT
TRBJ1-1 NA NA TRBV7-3 CASSLYSGTTEAFF TGTGCCAGCAGCTTATACTCAGGGACCACTGAAGCTTTCTTT
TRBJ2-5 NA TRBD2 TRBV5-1 CASRGLAGGQETQYF TGCGCCAGCAGGGGACTAGCGGGGGGGCAAGAGACCCAGTACTTC
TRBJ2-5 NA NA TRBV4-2 CASSQDTGQETQYF TGTGCCAGCAGCCAAGATACCGGGCAAGAGACCCAGTACTTC
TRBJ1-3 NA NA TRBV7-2 CASSSGPEFGNTIYF TGTGCCAGCAGCTCCGGGCCAGAATTCGGAAACACCATATATTTT
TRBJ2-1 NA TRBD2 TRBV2 CASSITSGGGEQFF TGTGCCAGCAGTATAACTAGCGGGGGCGGTGAGCAGTTCTTC
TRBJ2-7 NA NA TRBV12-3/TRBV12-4 CASTAQVHEQYF TGTGCCAGCACCGCCCAAGTACACGAGCAGTACTTC
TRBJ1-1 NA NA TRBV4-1 CASSQETQVGAFF TGCGCCAGCAGCCAAGAAACCCAGGTAGGAGCTTTCTTT
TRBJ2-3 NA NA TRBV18 CASSRAERTDTQYF TGTGCCAGCTCACGGGCAGAACGCACAGATACGCAGTATTTT
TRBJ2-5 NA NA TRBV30 CAWTRRDGGTQYF TGTGCCTGGACCAGGCGGGACGGTGGGACCCAGTACTTC
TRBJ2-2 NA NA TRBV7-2 CASSLFEGTANTGELFF TGTGCCAGCAGCTTATTTGAGGGGACCGCGAACACCGGGGAGCTGTTTTTT
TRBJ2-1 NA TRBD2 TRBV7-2 CASSSLAGAYNEQFF TGTGCCAGCAGCTCCCTAGCGGGGGCCTACAATGAGCAGTTCTTC
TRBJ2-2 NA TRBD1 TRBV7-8 CASSSGGSTGELFF TGTGCCAGCAGCTCAGGGGGCAGCACCGGGGAGCTGTTTTTT
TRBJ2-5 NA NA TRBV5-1 CASSARPELETQYF TGCGCCAGCAGCGCCCGACCGGAGTTGGAGACCCAGTACTTC
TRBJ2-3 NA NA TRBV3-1 CASSRTHGDTQYF TGTGCCAGCAGCCGCACTCACGGGGATACGCAGTATTTT
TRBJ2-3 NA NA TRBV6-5 CASTDGPRDTQYF TGTGCCAGCACGGACGGGCCTAGGGATACGCAGTATTTT
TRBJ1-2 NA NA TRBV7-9 CASSLVPESGYTF TGTGCCAGCAGCTTAGTTCCAGAGTCAGGCTACACCTTC
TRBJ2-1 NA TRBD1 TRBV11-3 CASSPRDRGPHNNEQFF TGTGCCAGCAGCCCCCGGGACAGGGGGCCCCACAACAATGAGCAGTTCTTC
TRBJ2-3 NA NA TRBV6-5 CASGQVTDTQYF TGTGCCAGTGGGCAGGTCACAGATACGCAGTATTTT
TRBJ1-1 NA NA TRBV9 CASSPRDGANTEAFF TGTGCCAGCAGCCCCCGGGACGGGGCGAACACTGAAGCTTTCTTT